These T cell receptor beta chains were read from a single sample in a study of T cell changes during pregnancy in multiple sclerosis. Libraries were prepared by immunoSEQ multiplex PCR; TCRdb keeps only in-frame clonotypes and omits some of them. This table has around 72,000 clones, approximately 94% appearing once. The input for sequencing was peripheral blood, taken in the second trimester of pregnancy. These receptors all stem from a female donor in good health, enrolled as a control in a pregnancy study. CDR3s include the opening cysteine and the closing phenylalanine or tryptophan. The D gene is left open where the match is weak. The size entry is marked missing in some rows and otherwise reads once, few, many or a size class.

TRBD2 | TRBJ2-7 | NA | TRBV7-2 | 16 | CASSYRAGGSSYEQYF | TGTGCCAGCAGCTACAGAGCGGGGGGGAGCTCCTACGAGCAGTACTTC
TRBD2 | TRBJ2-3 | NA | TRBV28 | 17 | CASSSPLGLADTDTQYF | TGTGCCAGCAGTTCGCCCCTGGGACTAGCGGACACAGATACGCAGTATTTT
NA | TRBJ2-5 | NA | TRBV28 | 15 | CASSPGQSVQETQYF | TGTGCCAGCAGCCCCGGACAGTCGGTCCAAGAGACCCAGTACTTC
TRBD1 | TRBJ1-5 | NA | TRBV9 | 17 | CASSVGAQPGGSQPQHF | TGTGCCAGCAGCGTAGGGGCCCAACCAGGGGGCAGTCAGCCCCAGCATTTT
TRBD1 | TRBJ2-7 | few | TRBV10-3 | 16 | CAISGVTGGVGYEQYF | TGTGCCATCAGTGGGGTGACAGGGGGCGTTGGATACGAGCAGTACTTC
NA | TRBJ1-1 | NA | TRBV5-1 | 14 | CASSFSRENTEAFF | TGCGCCAGCAGCTTTAGCCGGGAGAACACTGAAGCTTTCTTT
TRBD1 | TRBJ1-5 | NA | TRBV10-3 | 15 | CAISPDRGGNQPQHF | TGTGCCATCAGCCCGGACAGGGGAGGCAATCAGCCCCAGCATTTT
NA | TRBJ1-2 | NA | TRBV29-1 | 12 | CSGEPPADGYTF | TGCAGCGGGGAGCCCCCGGCCGATGGCTACACCTTC
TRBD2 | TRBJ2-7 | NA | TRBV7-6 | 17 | CASSLGAPGLAAYEQYF | TGTGCCAGCAGCTTAGGGGCCCCGGGACTAGCAGCCTACGAGCAGTACTTC
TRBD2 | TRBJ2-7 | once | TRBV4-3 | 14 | CASSQNFGGNEQYF | TGCGCCAGCAGCCAAAACTTCGGGGGGAACGAGCAGTACTTC
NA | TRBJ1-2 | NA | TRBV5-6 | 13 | CASSFQGGYGYTF | TGTGCCAGCAGCTTCCAGGGAGGTTATGGCTACACCTTC
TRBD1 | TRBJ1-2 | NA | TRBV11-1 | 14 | CASSFGTGGYGYTF | TGTGCCAGCAGCTTTGGGACAGGGGGCTACGGCTACACCTTC
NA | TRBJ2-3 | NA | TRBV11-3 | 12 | CASRGGTDTQYF | TGTGCCAGCAGGGGCGGCACAGATACGCAGTATTTT
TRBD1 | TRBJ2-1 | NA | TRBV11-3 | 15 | CASRAGGGGYNEQFF | TGTGCCAGCAGGGCAGGGGGCGGCGGTTACAATGAGCAGTTCTTC
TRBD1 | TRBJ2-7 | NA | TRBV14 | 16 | CASSPHRGPRSYEQYF | TGTGCCAGCAGCCCACACAGGGGACCACGCTCCTACGAGCAGTACTTC
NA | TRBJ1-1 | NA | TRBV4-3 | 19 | CASSQDDLTVSGYNTEAFF | TGCGCCAGCAGCCAAGATGACCTGACAGTTTCCGGCTATAACACTGAAGCTTTCTTT
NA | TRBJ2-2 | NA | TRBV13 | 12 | CASSLVIGELFF | TGTGCCAGCAGCTTAGTCATCGGGGAGCTGTTTTTT
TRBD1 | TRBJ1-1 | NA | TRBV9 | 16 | CASSPLTGNRNTEAFF | TGTGCCAGCAGTCCCTTGACAGGGAACAGGAACACTGAAGCTTTCTTT
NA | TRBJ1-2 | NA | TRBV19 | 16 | CASSIQGTGGNYGYTF | TGTGCCAGTAGTATACAGGGCACAGGAGGGAACTATGGCTACACCTTC
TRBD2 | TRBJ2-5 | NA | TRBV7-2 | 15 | CASSLTAGAQETQYF | TGTGCCAGCAGCCTAACAGCGGGGGCCCAAGAGACCCAGTACTTC
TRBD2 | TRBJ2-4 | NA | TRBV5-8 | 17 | CASSPRGLAGGKNIQYF | TGTGCCAGCAGCCCACGGGGGCTAGCGGGGGGGAAAAACATTCAGTACTTC
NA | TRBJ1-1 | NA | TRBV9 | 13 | CASSVVRHTEAFF | TGTGCCAGCAGCGTAGTCCGTCACACTGAAGCTTTCTTT
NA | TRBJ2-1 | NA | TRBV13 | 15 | CASSLGGRQYNEQFF | TGTGCCAGCAGCTTGGGGGGACGACAATACAATGAGCAGTTCTTC
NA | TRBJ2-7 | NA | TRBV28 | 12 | CASSLYPGEQYF | TGTGCCAGCAGTTTATACCCGGGTGAGCAGTACTTC
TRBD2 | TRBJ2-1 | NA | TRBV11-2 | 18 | CASSSPGTSGETYNEQFF | TGTGCCAGCAGCTCCCCCGGGACTAGCGGGGAGACCTACAATGAGCAGTTCTTC
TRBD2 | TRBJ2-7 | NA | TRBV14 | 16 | CASSPLGTSGTYEQYF | TGTGCCAGCAGCCCCCTAGGGACTAGCGGAACCTACGAGCAGTACTTC
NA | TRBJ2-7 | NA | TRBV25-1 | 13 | CASSELTGYEQYF | TGTGCCAGCAGTGAACTTACAGGGTACGAGCAGTACTTC
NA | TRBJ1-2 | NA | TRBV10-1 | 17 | CASIGGTKSLFRYGYTF | TGCGCCAGCATCGGAGGCACGAAATCTCTTTTCAGGTATGGCTACACCTTC
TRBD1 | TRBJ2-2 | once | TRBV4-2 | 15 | CASSPQGANTGELFF | TGTGCCAGCAGCCCTCAGGGGGCAAACACCGGGGAGCTGTTTTTT
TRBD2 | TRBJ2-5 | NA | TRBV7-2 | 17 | CASSHPLAGGPRETQYF | TGTGCCAGCAGCCACCCACTAGCGGGGGGGCCCAGGGAGACCCAGTACTTC
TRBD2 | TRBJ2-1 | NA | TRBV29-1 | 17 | CSVERGLAGGLYNEQFF | TGCAGCGTTGAGCGCGGGCTAGCGGGGGGGCTATACAATGAGCAGTTCTTC
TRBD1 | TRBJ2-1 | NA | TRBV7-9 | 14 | CASSPRDRDNEQFF | TGTGCCAGCAGCCCCCGGGACAGGGACAATGAGCAGTTCTTC
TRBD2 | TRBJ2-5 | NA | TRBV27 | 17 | CASSLFPSGGGEETQYF | TGTGCCAGCAGTTTATTCCCTAGCGGGGGTGGGGAGGAGACCCAGTACTTC
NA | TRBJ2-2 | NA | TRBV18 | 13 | CASSPRDTGELFF | TGTGCCAGCTCACCACGAGACACCGGGGAGCTGTTTTTT
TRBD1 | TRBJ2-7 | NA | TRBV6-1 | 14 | CASRAGTGDYEQYF | TGTGCCAGCAGAGCCGGGACAGGGGACTACGAGCAGTACTTC
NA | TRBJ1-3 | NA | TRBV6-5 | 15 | CASSYSEGSGNTIYF | TGTGCCAGCAGTTACTCAGAGGGATCCGGAAACACCATATATTTT
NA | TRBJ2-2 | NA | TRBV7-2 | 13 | CASSPDSSRELFF | TGTGCCAGCAGCCCAGACAGCTCCCGGGAGCTGTTTTTT
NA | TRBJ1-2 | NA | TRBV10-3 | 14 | CAISESAEPGGYTF | TGTGCCATCAGTGAGTCGGCGGAGCCTGGGGGCTACACCTTC
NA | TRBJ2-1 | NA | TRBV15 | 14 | CATSRRGTFREQFF | TGTGCCACCAGCAGACGCGGGACTTTTCGCGAGCAGTTCTTC
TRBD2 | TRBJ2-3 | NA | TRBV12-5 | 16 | CASGFLTGGQTDTQYF | TGTGCTAGTGGTTTTTTAACGGGGGGGCAAACAGATACGCAGTATTTT
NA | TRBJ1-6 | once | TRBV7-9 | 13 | CASSLGRNSPLHF | TGTGCCAGCAGCTTAGGCCGGAATTCACCCCTCCACTTT
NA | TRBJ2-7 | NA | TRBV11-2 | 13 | CASSAGGGYEQYF | TGTGCCAGCAGCGCAGGGGGAGGCTACGAGCAGTACTTC
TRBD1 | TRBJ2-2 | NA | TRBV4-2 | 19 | CASSQVHGQGTTNTGELFF | TGTGCCAGCAGCCAAGTCCACGGACAGGGGACAACGAACACCGGGGAGCTGTTTTTT
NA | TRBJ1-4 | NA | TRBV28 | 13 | CASSRTGGEKLFF | TGTGCCAGCAGTCGAACGGGTGGTGAAAAACTGTTTTTT
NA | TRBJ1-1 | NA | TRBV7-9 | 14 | CASSGEGGGREAFF | TGTGCCAGCAGCGGAGAGGGGGGGGGCAGAGAAGCTTTCTTT
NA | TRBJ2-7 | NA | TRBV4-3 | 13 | CASSQGDSREQYF | TGCGCCAGCAGCCAAGGCGACTCGCGGGAGCAGTACTTC
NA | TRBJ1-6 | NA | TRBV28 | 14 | CASTQTLTGAPLHF | TGTGCCAGCACCCAGACCCTCACGGGGGCACCCCTCCACTTT
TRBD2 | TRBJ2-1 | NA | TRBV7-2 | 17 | CASSLSSGGPLYNEQFF | TGTGCCAGCAGCTTGAGTAGCGGGGGACCCTTATACAATGAGCAGTTCTTC